A selection of T cell receptor beta chains follows, all from one sample in a study of T cell changes during pregnancy in multiple sclerosis. The assay was immunoSEQ multiplex PCR, and TCRdb's table has in-frame clones only and misses some. Of 14,000 to 15,000 clones in the sample, approximately 86% were seen once. This specimen consisted of CD8+ T cells from peripheral blood mononuclear cells, obtained in the first trimester of pregnancy. The receptor set was obtained from a female donor with multiple sclerosis, enrolled in a pregnancy study. CDR3s leave out the opening cysteine and the closing phenylalanine or tryptophan. Fields, in order: D gene, V gene, J gene, CDR3 protein. The D gene is left open where the match is weak.

-,TRBV5-1,TRBJ2-7,ASRNTGNYEQY
-,TRBV5-1,TRBJ2-5,ASSLERGGIETQY
TRBD1,TRBV27,TRBJ2-1,ASGIPQHTFGTGYNEQF
-,TRBV5-6,TRBJ1-1,ASSSRGYTEAF
-,TRBV5-1,TRBJ1-1,ASSYETGEAF
-,TRBV5-1,TRBJ2-2,ASSRTGEASGELF
-,TRBV27,TRBJ1-1,ASSSTQVTEAF
-,TRBV4-1,TRBJ2-5,ASSQGGQETQY
-,TRBV6-1,TRBJ1-5,ASSDLVRNQPQH
-,TRBV6-5,TRBJ2-7,ASSFGGGGEQY